By share of the sample, the clone carrying this T cell receptor beta chain is medium-sized. The antigen is undetermined. The record originates from a study of glioma-infiltrating T cells. Study-level results: Above-expected tissue-blood divergence occurred in all gliomas, most in low-grade ones. CDR3 overlap between tissue and blood was very small.

Amplification of TCR alpha and beta CDR3 regions from RNA used iRepertoire nested multiplex PCR. One-step reverse transcription and amplification started from about 100-400 ng of tissue mRNA or PBMC total RNA. Each CDR3 protein is one row after TCRdb ran MiXCR on the multiplex PCR reads. Of approximately 12,000 distinct CDR3 sequences in the sample, less than 30% were seen once. Sequencing was done on a sample of glioma tissue, nonneoplastic brain tissue, or PBMCs (not recorded which). The sequence was obtained from a human donor with low-grade glioma or glioblastoma, undergoing nonglioma brain surgery, or in good health (not recorded which).

CDR3 in amino acids: CATSMSRGDHNEQFF. The DNA of the CDR3 is TGTGCCACCAGCATGTCGCGGGGGGACCACAATGAGCAGTTCTTC. The chain employs TRBV15 and TRBJ2-1; 8 nucleotides agree with TRBD2. CDR1 and CDR2 (germline): LNHNV, YYDKDF (reference sequence). CDR3 length: 15 residues. V lost 4 bases, J lost 5 bases, and 7 bases stayed unmatched.